The rows below give T cell receptor beta chains drawn from one sample of a study of chronic HIV infection and antiretroviral therapy. MiXCR was run by TCRdb on the 5' RACE reads, yielding one entry per CDR3 protein. The sample contains roughly 48,000 distinct CDR3 sequences, approximately 20% of which appear only once. Sequences were obtained from peripheral blood. The receptors here all came from an adult who had HIV and had not received antiretroviral therapy, or was an uninfected healthy control (not recorded which). Both conserved end residues are part of each CDR3. D genes are given only for firm matches. Size values are once, few and many counts, or a class for expanded clones, and some rows have none.

d_call j_call clone_size v_call cdr3_nt cdr3_aa
NA TRBJ1-2 NA TRBV4-2 TGTGCCAGCAGCCAAGGGCAACAGGGTTATGGCTACACCTTC CASSQGQQGYGYTF
NA TRBJ2-7 NA TRBV10-3 TGTGCCATCAGTCAAGGGGGTAGCTCCTACGAGCAGTACTTC CAISQGGSSYEQYF
TRBD1 TRBJ2-5 few TRBV11-2 TGTGCCAGCAGCCATGGGACAGGGAAACAAGAGACCCAGTACTTC CASSHGTGKQETQYF
NA TRBJ2-2 few TRBV9 TGTGCCAGCAGCCCTCGAACGGCAGGAAACACCGGGGAGCTGTTTTTT CASSPRTAGNTGELFF
NA TRBJ2-3 few TRBV20-1 TGCAGTGCTAGAGATCTCCTGGGGGGAATTCTCACAGATACGCAGTATTTT CSARDLLGGILTDTQYF
NA TRBJ2-6 medium-sized TRBV18 TGTGCCAGCTCACCCCAGGGCAGGGCTGGGGCCAACGTCCTGACTTTC CASSPQGRAGANVLTF
NA TRBJ2-7 few TRBV10-2 TGCGCCAGCAGTGCGAACTCCTACGAGCAGTACTTC CASSANSYEQYF
TRBD2 TRBJ2-1 NA TRBV20-1 TGCAGTGCTAGAGTACGTTGGACTAGCGGGAGGGCCTGGGTTGAGCAGTTCTTC CSARVRWTSGRAWVEQFF
TRBD2 TRBJ2-5 many TRBV2 TGTGCCAGCAGTGAAAGACTAGCGGGCACCCAAGAGACCCAGTACTTC CASSERLAGTQETQYF
NA TRBJ2-3 NA TRBV11-2 TGTGCCAGCAGCCGGTCCGCAAGCACAGATACGCAGTATTTT CASSRSASTDTQYF
NA TRBJ1-1 many TRBV29-1 TGCAGCGTTGAAGATTGGCCTGAGAACACTGAAGCTTTCTTT CSVEDWPENTEAFF
NA TRBJ1-5 NA TRBV24-1 TGTGCCACCAGCTCTGGGGGTTCATTCAATGGCAATCAGCCCCAGCATTTT CATSSGGSFNGNQPQHF
NA TRBJ2-4 NA TRBV20-1 TGCAGTGCTCCGCCCCTAGCCAAAAACATTCAGTACTTC CSAPPLAKNIQYF
TRBD1 TRBJ2-3 NA TRBV11-2 TGTGCCAGCAGCTCGGTACCGGGACAGGGTTTTTCCGGGGGCACAGATACGCAGTATTTT CASSSVPGQGFSGGTDTQYF
TRBD1 TRBJ2-1 NA TRBV4-1 TGCGCCAGCAGCCAAGTTTGGCAGGGGGCTATAAATGAGCAGTTCTTC CASSQVWQGAINEQFF
NA TRBJ2-7 NA TRBV28 TGTGCCAGCATGGTTGGCGGATTCTACGAGCAGTACTTC CASMVGGFYEQYF
TRBD1 TRBJ1-4 few TRBV7-6 TGTGCCAGCAGTTCGACAGGGTTTAATGAAAAACTGTTTTTT CASSSTGFNEKLFF
TRBD2 TRBJ2-3 NA TRBV29-1 TGCAGCTTGAGACTAGCGGGAGTTACAGATACGCAGTATTTT CSLRLAGVTDTQYF
NA TRBJ1-3 few TRBV28 TGTGCCAGCAGTTCACGGCCGGGCTCTGGAAACACCATATATTTT CASSSRPGSGNTIYF
NA TRBJ1-2 few TRBV29-1 TGCAGCGTTGAAGATCAGGCAGGGGTTGGCTATGGCTACACCTTC CSVEDQAGVGYGYTF
NA TRBJ1-2 few TRBV7-8 TGTGCCAGCAGCAACACGAGGGACGGGGGCTTTAACTATGGCTACACCTTC CASSNTRDGGFNYGYTF
NA TRBJ1-2 NA TRBV29-1 TGCAGCGTTGAAGGAGCGGTGGGCTACACCTTC CSVEGAVGYTF
NA TRBJ2-3 few TRBV7-2 TGTGCCAGCAGCTTGGGTAGCGCTACGCAGTATTTT CASSLGSATQYF
TRBD1 TRBJ1-1 few TRBV28 TGTGCCAGCAGTTTACACAGGGGGATCCCTGAAGCTTTCTTT CASSLHRGIPEAFF
TRBD1 TRBJ2-7 few TRBV7-3 TGTGCCAGCAGCTCGACAGGGGGCTACGAGCAGTACTTC CASSSTGGYEQYF
TRBD1 TRBJ1-6 few TRBV15 TGTGCCACCAGCAGAGGGGACAGGTGGAATTCACCCCTCCACTTT CATSRGDRWNSPLHF
NA TRBJ2-1 few TRBV28 TGTGCCAGCAGTTACCCACGGGAGTCTGCCAATGAGCAGTTCTTC CASSYPRESANEQFF
NA TRBJ2-1 NA TRBV29-1 TGCAGCGTTGACAACGCGGGAACTGAGCAGTTCTTC CSVDNAGTEQFF
TRBD2 TRBJ2-2 NA TRBV7-9 TGTGCCAGCAGCCCCCCACTAGCGGGGCACACCGGGGAGCTGTTTTTT CASSPPLAGHTGELFF
NA TRBJ2-1 NA TRBV3-1 TGTGCCAGCAGCCAGTTGGGTCCCGGGCGCGGGACCTACAATGAGCAGTTCTTC CASSQLGPGRGTYNEQFF
TRBD1 TRBJ1-1 NA TRBV12-3/TRBV12-4 TGTGCCAGCAGGTTAGGACAGGGGGCTGAAGCTTTCTTT CASRLGQGAEAFF
NA TRBJ1-1 NA TRBV18 TGTGCCAGCTCACCTCTGGGACGGACACGGGTTGAAGCTTTCTTT CASSPLGRTRVEAFF
NA TRBJ2-7 many TRBV28 TGTGCCAGCACCCCCCGAGGGACGGTTGCCTACGAGCAGTACTTC CASTPRGTVAYEQYF
TRBD2 TRBJ2-3 NA TRBV28 TGTGCCAGCAACCCTAGCGGTAGCACAGATACGCAGTATTTT CASNPSGSTDTQYF
NA TRBJ1-3 NA TRBV28 TGTGCCAGCAGCAGCTTTGGGTCTGGAAACACCATATATTTT CASSSFGSGNTIYF
TRBD2 TRBJ2-3 NA TRBV5-6 TGTGCCAGCAGCTTGGTAGCGGGAGTGGTGGATACGCAGTATTTT CASSLVAGVVDTQYF
NA TRBJ1-3 NA TRBV9 TGTGCCAGCAGCGTAGACGGGGCCTCTGGAAACACCATATATTTT CASSVDGASGNTIYF
TRBD2 TRBJ2-7 few TRBV11-2 TGTGCCACCAGCAGGGTAGCGGGAGAGCACTCCTACGAGCAGTACTTC CATSRVAGEHSYEQYF
NA TRBJ2-6 NA TRBV28 TGTGCCAGCAGTTTAGTAGGGTCCGGGGCCAACGTCCTGACTTTC CASSLVGSGANVLTF
NA TRBJ1-1 NA TRBV29-1 TGCAGCGTTGCGGACACTGAAGCTTTCTTT CSVADTEAFF
TRBD1 TRBJ1-1 few TRBV11-2 TGTGCCAGCAGGAAACAGGGGGGCAGGGCCACTGAAGCTTTCTTT CASRKQGGRATEAFF
NA TRBJ2-4 few TRBV28 TGTGCCAGCAGTTATTTTATAGGAGTAACCAAAAACATTCAGTACTTC CASSYFIGVTKNIQYF
NA TRBJ1-5 NA TRBV27 TGTGCCAGCAGTTTATCAAGGTCGGATGTAGCAGGGAGGCAGCCCCAGCATTTT CASSLSRSDVAGRQPQHF
NA TRBJ1-1 few TRBV2 TGTGCCAGCAGCCCCGACAGCTTGAACACTGAAGCTTTCTTT CASSPDSLNTEAFF
NA TRBJ1-2 NA TRBV7-2 TGTGCCAGCAGCTTAGATGGCAGGGAGGTCGGCTACACCTTC CASSLDGREVGYTF
NA TRBJ1-1 many TRBV29-1 TGCAGCGTTTCGTGGCAGATGAACACTGAAGCTTTCTTT CSVSWQMNTEAFF
TRBD2 TRBJ2-5 NA TRBV12-3/TRBV12-4 TGTGCCAGCAGTTTTGGGGGAGGGATCCAAGAGACCCAGTACTTC CASSFGGGIQETQYF
NA TRBJ2-5 NA TRBV6-5 TGTGCCAGCAGTCCTGGGGCAGGGGAGGGGAGGGAGACCCAGTACTTC CASSPGAGEGRETQYF
NA TRBJ1-1 few TRBV27 TGTGCCAGCAGTCAATTTATGGGGGGGAAAGGAGCTTTCTTT CASSQFMGGKGAFF
TRBD1 TRBJ2-3 NA TRBV29-1 TGCAGCGTGGGACAGGGGGCCGATAATACGCAGTATTTT CSVGQGADNTQYF
NA TRBJ1-5 many TRBV29-1 TGCAGCGTTGCAGGGTTATCCTCGGGGGGCAATCAGCCCCAGCATTTT CSVAGLSSGGNQPQHF
TRBD2 TRBJ2-7 many TRBV28 TGTGCCAGCAGTTTCCTAGCGGGAGAAGGGTCCGAGCAGTACTTC CASSFLAGEGSEQYF
NA TRBJ2-1 NA TRBV27 TGTGCCAGCAGTTTATGGAGGGGGAAAGACAATGAGCAGTTCTTC CASSLWRGKDNEQFF
NA TRBJ2-7 few TRBV28 TGTGCCAGCAGTCCTGCCCCTGGATACGAGCAGTACTTC CASSPAPGYEQYF
NA TRBJ2-3 few TRBV2 TGTGCCAGCAGTGAAGAAAGGGGCACAGATACGCAGTATTTT CASSEERGTDTQYF